The present entry profiles one TCR beta chain with its context. The assay was immunoSEQ multiplex PCR, and TCRdb's table has in-frame clones only and misses some. Of about 45,000 clones in the sample, approximately 90% were seen once. The sample is drawn from a study of T cell changes during pregnancy in multiple sclerosis. CDR1 MNHEY and CDR2 SMNVEV come from the germline V gene (reference sequence). This CDR3 region has 12 residues. Trimming stripped 3 bases from V and 5 bases from J, with 6 bases between. The material was CD4+ T cells from peripheral blood mononuclear cells, obtained in the third trimester of pregnancy. J is TRBJ2-3 and V is TRBV27; D is undetermined. This receptor was obtained from a female donor with multiple sclerosis, enrolled in a pregnancy study. The CDR3 nucleotides are TGTGCCAGCAGTTTCCTAGGAGATACGCAGTATTTT. Its protein is CASSFLGDTQYF.